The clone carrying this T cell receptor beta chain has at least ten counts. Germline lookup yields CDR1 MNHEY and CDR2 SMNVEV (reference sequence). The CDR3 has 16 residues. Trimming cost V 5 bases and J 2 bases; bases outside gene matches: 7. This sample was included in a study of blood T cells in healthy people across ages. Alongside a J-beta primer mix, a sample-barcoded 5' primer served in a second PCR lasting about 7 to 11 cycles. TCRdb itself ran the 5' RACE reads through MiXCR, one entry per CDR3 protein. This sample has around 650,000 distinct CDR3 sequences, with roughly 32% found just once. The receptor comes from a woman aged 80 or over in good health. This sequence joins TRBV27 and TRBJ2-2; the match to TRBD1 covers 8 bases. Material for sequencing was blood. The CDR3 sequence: CASSQPGQANTGELFF. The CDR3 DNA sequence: TGTGCCAGCAGTCAGCCGGGACAGGCCAACACCGGGGAGCTGTTTTTT.